This T cell receptor (beta chain) comes out of a study of blood T cell repertoires in COVID-19. As for the study in general: Acute-phase and convalescent COVID-19 samples originated in the United States, Italy and Spain. PBMCs, B-cell-depleted T cells, or T cells were the source of the cDNA or gDNA that made up the material.

Per the original data handling: Reference gene primer amplification in the assay estimated nucleated cell counts. TCRdb's table, derived via immunoSEQ multiplex PCR, lists solely in-frame clones and lacks some. That table gives V, J and clone size, and the DNA gave D and trimming. Of approximately 350,000 clones in the sample, around four fifths were seen once. The length of the CDR3 is 16 residues. The V and J ends lost 5 bases and 5 bases, in that order; junction bases with no gene match: 6. Germline CDR1 and CDR2: MNHEY and SMNVEV (reference sequence). This rearrangement joins TRBV27 to TRBJ2-1; 13 bases are a match to TRBD2. This clonotype originated in a man aged 25-45 years with active or convalescent COVID-19. The sample consisted of peripheral blood. The CDR3 loop reads CASSLTSGGVDNEQFF. The CDR3 bases are TGTGCCAGCAGTCTTACTAGCGGGGGGGTGGACAATGAGCAGTTCTTC.